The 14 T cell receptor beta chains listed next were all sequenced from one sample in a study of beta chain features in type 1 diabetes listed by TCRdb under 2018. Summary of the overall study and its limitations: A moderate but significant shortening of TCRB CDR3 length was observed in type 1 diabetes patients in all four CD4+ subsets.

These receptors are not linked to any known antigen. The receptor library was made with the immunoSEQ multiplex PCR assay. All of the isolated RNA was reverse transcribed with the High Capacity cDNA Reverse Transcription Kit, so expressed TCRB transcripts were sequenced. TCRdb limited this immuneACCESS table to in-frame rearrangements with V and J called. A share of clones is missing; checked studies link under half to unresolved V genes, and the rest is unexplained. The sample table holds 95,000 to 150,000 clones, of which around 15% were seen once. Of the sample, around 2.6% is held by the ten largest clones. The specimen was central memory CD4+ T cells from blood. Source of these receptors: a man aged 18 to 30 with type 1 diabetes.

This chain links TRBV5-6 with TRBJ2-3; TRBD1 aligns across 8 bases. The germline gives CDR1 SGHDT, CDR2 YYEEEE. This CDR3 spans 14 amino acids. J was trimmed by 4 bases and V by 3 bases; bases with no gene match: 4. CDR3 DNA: TGTGCCAGCAGCTGGGGACAGGCGGCAGATACGCAGTATTTT. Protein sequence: CASSWGQAADTQYF.

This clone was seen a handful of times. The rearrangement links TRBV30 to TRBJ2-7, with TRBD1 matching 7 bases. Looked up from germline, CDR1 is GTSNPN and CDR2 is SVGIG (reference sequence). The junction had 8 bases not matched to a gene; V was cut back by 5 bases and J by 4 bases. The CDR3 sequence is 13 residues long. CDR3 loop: CAWGDRVKYEQYF. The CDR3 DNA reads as TGTGCCTGGGGCGACAGGGTAAAGTACGAGCAGTACTTC.

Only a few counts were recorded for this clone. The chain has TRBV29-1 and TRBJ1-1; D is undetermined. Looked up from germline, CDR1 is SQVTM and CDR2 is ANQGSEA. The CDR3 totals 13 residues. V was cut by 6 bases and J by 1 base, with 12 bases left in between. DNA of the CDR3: TGCAGCGTGTCCTTTGCGCGGAACACTGAAGCTTTCTTT. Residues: CSVSFARNTEAFF.

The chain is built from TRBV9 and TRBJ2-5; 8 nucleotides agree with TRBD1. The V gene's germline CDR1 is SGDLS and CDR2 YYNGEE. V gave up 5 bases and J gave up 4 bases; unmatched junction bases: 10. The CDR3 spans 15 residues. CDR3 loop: CASRAGAGGGETQYF. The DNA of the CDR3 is TGTGCCAGCAGAGCTGGCGCAGGGGGCGGAGAGACCCAGTACTTC.

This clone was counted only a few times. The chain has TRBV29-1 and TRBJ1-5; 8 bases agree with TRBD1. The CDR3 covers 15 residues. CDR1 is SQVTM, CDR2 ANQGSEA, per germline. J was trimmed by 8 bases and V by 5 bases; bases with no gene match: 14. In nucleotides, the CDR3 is TGCAGCGTTAAACTCTCCCAGGGGGCCAGAGAGCCCCAGCATTTT. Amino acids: CSVKLSQGAREPQHF.

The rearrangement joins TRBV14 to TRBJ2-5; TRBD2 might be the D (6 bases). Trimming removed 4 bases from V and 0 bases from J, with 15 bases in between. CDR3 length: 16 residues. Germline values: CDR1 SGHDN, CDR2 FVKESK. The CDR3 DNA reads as TGTGCCAGCAGCCTTCGGGGGAGATGGGACCAAGAGACCCAGTACTTC. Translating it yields CASSLRGRWDQETQYF.

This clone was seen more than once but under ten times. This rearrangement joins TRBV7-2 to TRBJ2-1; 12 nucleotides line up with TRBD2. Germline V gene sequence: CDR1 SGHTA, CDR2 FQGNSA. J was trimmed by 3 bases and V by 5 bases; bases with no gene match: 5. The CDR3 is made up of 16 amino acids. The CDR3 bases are TGTGCCAGCAGCCAGACTAGCGGGAGCTTCTACAATGAGCAGTTCTTC. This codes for CASSQTSGSFYNEQFF.

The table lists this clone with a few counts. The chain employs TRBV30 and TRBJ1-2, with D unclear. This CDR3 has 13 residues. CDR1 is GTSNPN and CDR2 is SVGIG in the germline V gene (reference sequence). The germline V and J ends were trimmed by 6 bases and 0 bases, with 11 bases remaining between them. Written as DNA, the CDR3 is TGTGCCTGTTCTTTGATCACTAACTATGGCTACACCTTC. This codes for CACSLITNYGYTF.

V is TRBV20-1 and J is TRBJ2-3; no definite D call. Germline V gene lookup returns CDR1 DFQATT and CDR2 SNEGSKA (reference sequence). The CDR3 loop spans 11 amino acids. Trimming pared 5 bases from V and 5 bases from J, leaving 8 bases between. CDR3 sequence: CSAYSRDTQYF. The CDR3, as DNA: TGCAGTGCTTATTCGCGAGATACGCAGTATTTT.

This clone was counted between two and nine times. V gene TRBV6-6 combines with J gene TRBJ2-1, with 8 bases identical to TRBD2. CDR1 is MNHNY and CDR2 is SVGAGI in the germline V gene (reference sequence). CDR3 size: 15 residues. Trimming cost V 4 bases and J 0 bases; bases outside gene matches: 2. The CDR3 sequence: CASSLAGYSYNEQFF. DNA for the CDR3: TGTGCCAGCAGTTTAGCGGGGTACTCCTACAATGAGCAGTTCTTC.

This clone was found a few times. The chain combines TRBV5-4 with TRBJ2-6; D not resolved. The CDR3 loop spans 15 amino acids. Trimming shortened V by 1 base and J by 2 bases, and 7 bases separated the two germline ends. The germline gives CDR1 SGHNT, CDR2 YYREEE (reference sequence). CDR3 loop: CASSLPGTGANVLTF. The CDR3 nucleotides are TGTGCCAGCAGCTTGCCCGGCACTGGGGCCAACGTCCTGACTTTC.

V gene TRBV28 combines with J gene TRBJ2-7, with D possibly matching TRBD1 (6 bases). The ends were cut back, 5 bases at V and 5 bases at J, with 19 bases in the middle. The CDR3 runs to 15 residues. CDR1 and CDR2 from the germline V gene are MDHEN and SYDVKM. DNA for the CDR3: TGTGCCAGCAGTCCTGGGACACCCGTTGGGAACGAGCAGTACTTC. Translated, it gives CASSPGTPVGNEQYF.

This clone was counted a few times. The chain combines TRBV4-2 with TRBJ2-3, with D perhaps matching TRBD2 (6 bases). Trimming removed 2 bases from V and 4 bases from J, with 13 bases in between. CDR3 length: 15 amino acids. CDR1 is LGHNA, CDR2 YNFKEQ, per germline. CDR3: CASSQMASAPDTQYF. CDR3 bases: TGTGCCAGCAGCCAAATGGCTAGCGCACCAGATACGCAGTATTTT.

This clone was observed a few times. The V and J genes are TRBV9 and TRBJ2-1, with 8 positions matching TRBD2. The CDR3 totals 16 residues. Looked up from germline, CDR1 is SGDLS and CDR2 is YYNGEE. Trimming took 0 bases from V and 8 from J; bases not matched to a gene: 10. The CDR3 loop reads CASSVGSSGLADEQFF. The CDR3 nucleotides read TGTGCCAGCAGCGTAGGTTCTAGCGGGTTGGCCGATGAGCAGTTCTTC. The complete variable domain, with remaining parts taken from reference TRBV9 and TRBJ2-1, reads DSGVTQTPKHLITATGQRVTLRCSPRSGDLSVYWYQQSLDQGLQFLIQYYNGEERAKGNILERFSAQQFPDLHSELNLSSLELGDSALYFCASSVGSSGLADEQFFGPGTRLTVL.